This T cell receptor (beta chain) derives from a study of early T cells in non-severe SARS-CoV-2 infection. Trimming took off 5 bases at V and 1 base at J, with 20 bases between the two ends. This CDR3 has 16 amino acids. Germline V gene lookup returns CDR1 SQVTM and CDR2 ANQGSEA. TCRdb analysed the 5' RACE reads with MiXCR anew, one entry per CDR3 protein. The sample holds about 50,000 distinct CDR3 sequences, approximately 9.4% seen once. This clonotype was counted ten times or more. What was sequenced was whole blood. The gene calls are TRBV29-1 and TRBJ1-1, with D perhaps matching TRBD1 (5 bases). The receptor was isolated from an adult who was a healthcare worker with PCR-confirmed SARS-CoV-2 infection or an uninfected control (not recorded which). Here the CDR3 reads CSVTTPPGTGNTEAFF. The CDR3 coding sequence is TGCAGCGTTACGACCCCGCCCGGAACAGGGAACACTGAAGCTTTCTTT.